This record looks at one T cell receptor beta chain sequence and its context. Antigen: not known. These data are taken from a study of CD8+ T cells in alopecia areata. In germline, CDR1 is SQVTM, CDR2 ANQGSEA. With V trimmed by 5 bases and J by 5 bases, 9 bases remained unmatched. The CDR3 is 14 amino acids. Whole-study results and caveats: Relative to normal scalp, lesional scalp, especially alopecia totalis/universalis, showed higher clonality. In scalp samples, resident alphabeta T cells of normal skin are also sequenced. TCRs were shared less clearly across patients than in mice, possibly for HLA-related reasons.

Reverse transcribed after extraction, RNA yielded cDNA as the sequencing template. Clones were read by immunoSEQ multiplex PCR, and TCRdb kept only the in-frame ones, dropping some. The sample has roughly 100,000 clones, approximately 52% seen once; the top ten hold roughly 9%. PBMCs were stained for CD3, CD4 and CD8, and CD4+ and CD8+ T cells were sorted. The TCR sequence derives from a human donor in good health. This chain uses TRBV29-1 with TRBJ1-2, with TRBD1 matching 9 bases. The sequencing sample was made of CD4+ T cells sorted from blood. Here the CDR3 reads CSVTTRDRDYGYTF. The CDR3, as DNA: TGCAGCGTTACGACCCGGGACAGGGATTATGGCTACACCTTC.